Shown below are 21 T cell receptor beta chains from a single sample sequenced in a study of blood T cell repertoires in COVID-19. Here immunoSEQ multiplex PCR was the method, and the copy in TCRdb shows in-frame clones only, minus some. The table includes 120,000 or so clones, about three quarters detected once. The sequenced material came from peripheral blood. The receptors shown here come from a man aged 70-80 years with acute or convalescent COVID-19.

The CDR3 sequence: CASSSGQRGYGYTF. The CDR3, as DNA: TGTGCCAGCAGCTCGGGACAGAGAGGCTATGGCTACACCTTC. The V gene is TRBV5-6, the J gene TRBJ1-2; 7 positions agree with TRBD1. This CDR3 comprises 14 residues. The germline CDR1 and CDR2 sequences are SGHDT and YYEEEE. V lost 3 bases, J lost 4 bases, and 6 bases stayed unmatched.

The V and J genes are TRBV11-2 and TRBJ2-6, with D possibly matching TRBD1 (6 bases). Trimming pared 5 bases from V and 0 bases from J, leaving 20 bases between. Germline CDR1 and CDR2: SGHAT and FQNNGV. The CDR3 totals 19 residues. Written as DNA, the CDR3 is TGTGCCAGCAGCATTCGCTCGGGGACATGGCTCTCTGGGGCCAACGTCCTGACTTTC. It is translated as CASSIRSGTWLSGANVLTF.

This clone was recorded only once. The chain employs TRBV9 and TRBJ2-3; no reliable D call. The V gene lost 0 bases and the J gene lost 1 base, with 6 bases spanning the gap. Germline loops: CDR1 SGDLS, CDR2 YYNGEE. This CDR3 has 14 residues. CDR3 sequence: CASSVVVGTDTQYF. CDR3 DNA: TGTGCCAGCAGCGTAGTAGTCGGCACAGATACGCAGTATTTT.

The chain carries TRBV11-3 and TRBJ2-3, with 10 bases matching TRBD2. Losses at the gene ends were 6 bases for V and 5 bases for J; bases not matched to a gene: 5. The CDR3 is made up of 14 amino acids. Germline-derived CDR1 and CDR2 are SGHNT and YENEEA. This CDR3 reads CASSSGTSEDTQYF. In nucleotides, the CDR3 is TGTGCCAGCAGTTCCGGGACTAGCGAAGATACGCAGTATTTT.

CDR3 protein: CASINRQVSIDTQYF. The CDR3, as DNA: TGTGCCAGCATTAACAGGCAGGTTTCGATTGATACGCAGTATTTT. This chain uses TRBV2 with TRBJ2-3, with D possibly matching TRBD1 (5 bases). This CDR3 is 15 amino acids long. Germline V gene lookup returns CDR1 SNHLY and CDR2 FYNNEI. Trimming removed 7 bases from V and 6 bases from J, with 20 bases in between.

This chain links TRBV3-1 (or the pseudogene TRBV3-2) with TRBJ2-2, with 9 bases that match TRBD2. The CDR3 totals 12 residues. Germline V CDR1 and CDR2: LGHDT, YNNKEL (reference sequence). CDR3 in amino acids: CACGGDTGELFF. CDR3 DNA sequence: TGTGCTTGCGGGGGGGACACCGGGGAGCTGTTTTTT.

The rearrangement uses TRBV30 and TRBJ2-3; 10 bases map to TRBD2. Germline V gene sequence: CDR1 GTSNPN, CDR2 SVGIG (reference sequence). V lost 2 bases, J lost 1 base, and 3 bases stayed unmatched. The CDR3 sequence is 15 residues long. CDR3 residues: CAWSTGTSGTDTQYF. The CDR3 nucleotides read TGTGCCTGGAGTACCGGGACTAGCGGCACAGATACGCAGTATTTT.

The gene calls are TRBV5-1 and TRBJ1-3; TRBD1 might be the D (5 bases). The CDR3 is 14 residues long. Germline CDR1 reads SGHRS; CDR2 reads YFSETQ. Trimming removed 8 bases at V and 0 bases at J, with 12 bases between. The DNA for the CDR3 is TGCGCCAGTGCTGACAGTATCTCTGGAAACACCATATATTTT. Its translation: CASADSISGNTIYF.

This clone was seen just once. J is TRBJ2-1 and V is TRBV5-4; 11 bases are a match to TRBD2. This CDR3 is built from 15 residues. Germline values: CDR1 SGHNT, CDR2 YYREEE (reference sequence). Germline trimming cut 0 bases from V and 6 bases from J; bases unmatched to any gene: 2. CDR3 protein: CASSLGLAGGNEQFF. The DNA for the CDR3 is TGTGCCAGCAGCTTGGGCCTAGCGGGAGGCAATGAGCAGTTCTTC.

The V call is TRBV6-5, the J call TRBJ1-4, with 7 bases fitting TRBD1. CDR3 length: 14 residues. Germline V gene data show CDR1 as MNHEY and CDR2 as SVGAGI. V dropped 6 bases and J dropped 3; count of bases not matched to a gene: 4. The CDR3 coding sequence is TGTGCCAGCAGCACAGGGGTGGCTAATGAAAAACTGTTTTTT. Its protein is CASSTGVANEKLFF.

The V call is TRBV7-3, the J call TRBJ2-1, with TRBD2 identical over 16 bases. With 2 bases clipped from V and 7 bases from J, the junction kept 5 bases outside the gene matches. The CDR3 loop spans 17 amino acids. Germline-derived CDR1 and CDR2 are SGHTA and FQGTGA. The CDR3 reads CASSLGGLAGGQNEQFF. In DNA form, the CDR3 reads TGTGCCAGCAGCTTAGGGGGACTAGCGGGAGGGCAAAATGAGCAGTTCTTC.

Comment on this clone: One end of the junction is discordant with germline, which a read error may explain. The chain carries TRBV28 and TRBJ2-7; 7 bases are shared with TRBD2. Germline lookup yields CDR1 MDHEN and CDR2 SYDVKM. The CDR3 length is 13 residues. The CDR3 DNA follows: TGTGCCAGCAGTTTAAGTCTGGGGGAGGGATTCCTCTTC. It translates to CASSLSLGEGFLF.

The chain joins TRBV2 to TRBJ2-4, with a weak D call TRBD1 (5 bases). CDR1 is SNHLY, CDR2 FYNNEI, per germline. Trimming shortened V by 6 bases and J by 8 bases, and 14 bases separated the two germline ends. The CDR3 length is 13 residues. The CDR3 sequence is CASSWQGPDIQYF. CDR3 sequence (DNA): TGTGCCAGCAGCTGGCAGGGCCCGGACATTCAGTACTTC.

This chain uses TRBV27 with TRBJ1-2; D possibly corresponds to TRBD1 (5 bases). Germline V CDR1 and CDR2: MNHEY, SMNVEV (reference sequence). Trimming took 3 bases from V and 2 from J, leaving 16 bases between them. The CDR3 consists of 16 residues. The CDR3 bases are TGTGCCAGCAGTTTTACCCCCGGCGGGGGAAACTATGGCTACACCTTC. Translation: CASSFTPGGGNYGYTF.

This clone was counted only a few times. The genes are TRBV2 and TRBJ1-1; 7 bases line up with TRBD1. From germline, CDR1 is SNHLY and CDR2 FYNNEI. The CDR3 extends over 13 amino acids. Trimming took 6 bases from V and 3 from J; bases not matched to a gene: 4. The CDR3 loop is CASSHDRDTEAFF. CDR3 nucleotides: TGTGCCAGCAGCCATGACAGGGACACTGAAGCTTTCTTT.

This sequence joins TRBV7-3 and TRBJ1-5; unclear D gene. V was clipped by 2 bases and J by 9 bases, with 20 bases between them. CDR1 is SGHTA and CDR2 is FQGTGA in the germline V gene. This CDR3 has 16 residues. The DNA of the CDR3 is TGTGCCAGCAGCTTAGGGGTCAGGCTTGCCAGCGGGCCCCAGCATTTT. Encoded protein: CASSLGVRLASGPQHF.

The chain joins TRBV4-1 to TRBJ2-5; D not resolved. The CDR3 sequence is 14 residues long. Trimming shortened V by 5 bases and J by 3 bases, and 13 bases separated the two germline ends. Per the germline V gene, CDR1 is MGHRA and CDR2 is YSYEKL. In nucleotides, the CDR3 is TGCGCCAGCAGCAACTATCCTTCGGAAGAGACCCAGTACTTC. It encodes CASSNYPSEETQYF.

The CDR3 loop reads CASRQPGQGSDEQFF. The CDR3, as DNA: TGTGCCAGCAGGCAACCGGGACAGGGATCCGATGAGCAGTTCTTC. The chain carries TRBV6-6 and TRBJ2-1, with 9 positions matching TRBD1. J was trimmed by 8 bases and V by 6 bases; bases with no gene match: 11. Germline V gene data show CDR1 as MNHNY and CDR2 as SVGAGI (reference sequence). This CDR3 comprises 15 residues.

The rearrangement joins TRBV5-6 to TRBJ1-2; no definite D call. The germline gives CDR1 SGHDT, CDR2 YYEEEE. The CDR3 covers 14 residues. Trimming stripped 0 bases from V and 2 bases from J, with 8 bases between. In nucleotides, the CDR3 is TGTGCCAGCAGCTTGGACTTCCGGAACTATGGCTACACCTTC. Amino acid sequence: CASSLDFRNYGYTF.

This clone showed up just once. J is TRBJ2-7 and V is TRBV4-3; 7 positions agree with TRBD1. Looked up from germline, CDR1 is LGHNA and CDR2 is YSLEER. CDR3 size: 16 residues. J lost 0 bases, V lost 0 bases, and 5 bases had no gene match. The CDR3 nucleotides are TGCGCCAGCAGCCAAGAGGGGACAGTCAGCTCCTACGAGCAGTACTTC. Protein product: CASSQEGTVSSYEQYF.

This clone was seen a single time. V usage is TRBV6-5 and J usage is TRBJ1-4, with 9 bases that match TRBD1. The germline CDR1 and CDR2 sequences are MNHEY and SVGAGI. The CDR3 is 15 amino acids. Losses at the gene ends were 4 bases for V and 8 bases for J; bases not matched to a gene: 8. The CDR3 protein is CASSLQGAPGEKLFF. CDR3 coding DNA: TGTGCCAGCAGTTTACAGGGGGCGCCGGGGGAAAAACTGTTTTTT.